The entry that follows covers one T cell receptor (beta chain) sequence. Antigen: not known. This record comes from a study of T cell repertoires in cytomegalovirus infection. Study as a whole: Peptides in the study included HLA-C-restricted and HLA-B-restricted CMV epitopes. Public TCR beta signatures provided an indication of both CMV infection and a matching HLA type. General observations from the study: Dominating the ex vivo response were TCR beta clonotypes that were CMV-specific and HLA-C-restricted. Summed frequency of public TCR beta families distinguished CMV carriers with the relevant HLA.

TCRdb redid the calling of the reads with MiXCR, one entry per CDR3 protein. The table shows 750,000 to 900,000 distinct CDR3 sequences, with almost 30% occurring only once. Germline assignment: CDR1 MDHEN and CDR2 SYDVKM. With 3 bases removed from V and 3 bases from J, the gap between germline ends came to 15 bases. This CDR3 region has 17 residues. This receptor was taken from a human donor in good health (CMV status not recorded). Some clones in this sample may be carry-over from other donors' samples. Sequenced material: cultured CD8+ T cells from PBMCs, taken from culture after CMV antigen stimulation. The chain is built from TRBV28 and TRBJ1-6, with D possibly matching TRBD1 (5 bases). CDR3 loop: CASSFQAGPLYNSPLHF. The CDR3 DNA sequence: TGTGCCAGCAGTTTTCAGGCAGGGCCTCTCTATAATTCACCCCTCCACTTT.